The clone carrying this TCR beta chain was seen more than once but under ten times. The antigen is undetermined. Germline CDR1 ENHRY, CDR2 SYGVKD. Trimming shortened V by 7 bases and J by 3 bases, and 5 bases separated the two germline ends. The CDR3 runs 11 residues. TCRalpha and TCRbeta libraries used 5'RACE with constant-segment primers and UMIs. Each CDR3 protein gets one entry after TCRdb re-called the 5' RACE reads with MiXCR. Here the sample spans approximately 500,000 distinct CDR3 sequences, 25% being singletons. These data originate in a study of T-cell memory formation after mild COVID-19. Study at large: The study found TCR clusters largely donor specific. Study results and limitations: Memory from before infection featured some responding clones, which suggests cross-reactive memory joined. Contracting CD8+ clones were enriched in EMRA, CD4+ mainly in CM and EM.

The genes are TRBV10-3 and TRBJ2-3; D might be TRBD2 (5 bases). The source material was PBMCs or a T cell subset sorted from them (not recorded which). The TCR comes from an adult woman who had mild COVID-19 (a few samples of this study predate the infection). Cell type and time point are not known. The CDR3 region is CAITGTDTQYF. The CDR3 nucleotides read TGTGCCATCACGGGGACAGATACGCAGTATTTT.